The TCR beta chain under discussion was sequenced for a study of blood T cell repertoires in COVID-19. Libraries were prepared by immunoSEQ multiplex PCR; TCRdb keeps only in-frame clonotypes and omits some of them. In the table there are 300,000 to 500,000 clones, around nine tenths of which are singletons. Sequencing was carried out using PBMCs or T cells enriched from blood (not recorded which). This receptor was identified in a woman aged 25 to 39 with acute COVID-19.

CDR3 in DNA: TGCGCCAGCAGCTTGGCCCAGGGTGGCGAAGGCTACACCTTC. It specifies CASSLAQGGEGYTF. The chain carries TRBV5-1 and TRBJ1-2; tentatively, D is TRBD1 (5 bases). The V gene's germline CDR1 is SGHRS and CDR2 YFSETQ. The CDR3 is 14 residues long. The V and J ends lost 0 bases and 8 bases respectively, with 14 bases between them. Using reference TRBV5-1 and TRBJ1-2 for the parts outside the CDR3, the full variable domain is KAGVTQTPRYLIKTRGQQVTLSCSPISGHRSVSWYQQTPGQGLQFLFEYFSETQRNKGNFPGRFSGRQFSNSRSEMNVSTLELGDSALYLCASSLAQGGEGYTFGSGTRLTVV.